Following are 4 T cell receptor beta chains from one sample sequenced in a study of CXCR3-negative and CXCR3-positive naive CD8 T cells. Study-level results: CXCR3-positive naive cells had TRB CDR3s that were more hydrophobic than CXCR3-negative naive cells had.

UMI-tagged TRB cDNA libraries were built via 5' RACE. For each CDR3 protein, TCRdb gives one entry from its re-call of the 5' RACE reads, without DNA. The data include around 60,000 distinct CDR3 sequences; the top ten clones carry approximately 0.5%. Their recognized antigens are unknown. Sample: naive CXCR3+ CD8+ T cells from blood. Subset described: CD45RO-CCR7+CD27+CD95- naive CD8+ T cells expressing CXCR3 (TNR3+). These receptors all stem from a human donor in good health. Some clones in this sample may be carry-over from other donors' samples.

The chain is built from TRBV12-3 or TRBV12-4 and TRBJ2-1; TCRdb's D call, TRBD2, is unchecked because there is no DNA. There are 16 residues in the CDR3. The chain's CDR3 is CGSSPPTSGPYNEQFF.

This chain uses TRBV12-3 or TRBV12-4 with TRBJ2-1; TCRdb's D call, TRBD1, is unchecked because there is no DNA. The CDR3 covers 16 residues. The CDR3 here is CASSPPSGRSYNEQFF.

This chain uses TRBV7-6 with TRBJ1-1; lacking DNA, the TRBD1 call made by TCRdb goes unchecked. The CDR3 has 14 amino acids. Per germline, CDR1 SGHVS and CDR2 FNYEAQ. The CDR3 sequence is CASSLGTQNTEAFF.

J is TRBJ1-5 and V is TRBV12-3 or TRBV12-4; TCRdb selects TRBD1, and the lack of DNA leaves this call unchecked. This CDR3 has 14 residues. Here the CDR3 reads CASSFGTGVLGPDF.